This paragraph covers one T cell receptor (beta chain) sequence. The sample comes from a study of T-cell reconstitution after alpha-beta-depleted transplantation in children. This CDR3 region has 13 residues. Unique molecular identifiers were used to barcode this TCRbeta library. One entry per CDR3 protein, called by TCRdb with MiXCR from the PCR reads. The data contain a few hundred thousand distinct CDR3 sequences, 8% to 9.5% of them singletons. The receptor comes from a human donor who donated a stem cell graft to a child with acute lymphoblastic leukemia. The starting material was PBMCs from the stem cell graft donor, obtained from the stem cell graft. The V call is TRBV21-1, the J call TRBJ2-7; TRBD2, as called in the table, went unchecked against the DNA. TRBV21-1 is tagged as a pseudogene. CDR3 DNA: TGTGCCATCAGCCCCGGGGCCCTCTGCGAGCAGTACTTC. This encodes CAISPGALCEQYF.